This T cell receptor (beta chain) was sequenced in a study of blood T cell repertoires in COVID-19. About the study: COVID-19 samples from acute and convalescent phases originated in the United States, Italy and Spain.

V was cut by 1 base and J by 8 bases, with 14 bases left in between. The CDR3 consists of 15 residues. CDR1 and CDR2 from the germline V gene are MGHRA and YSYEKL. In the original workflow: For nucleated cells, counts were estimated from reference gene primer amplification. The repertoire was sequenced with immunoSEQ multiplex PCR; TCRdb's copy has only in-frame clones and lacks some. V and J calls and clone size come straight from that table; D and trimming were deduced from the DNA. The table has approximately 60,000 clones, about 81% seen once. The receptor's source is a man older than 75 with acute or convalescent COVID-19. The chain couples TRBV4-1 to TRBJ1-4, with unresolved D. Material: peripheral blood. The DNA for the CDR3 is TGCGCCAGCAGCCAAGCAGGCGGGTCTTGGGAAAAACTGTTTTTT. Protein sequence: CASSQAGGSWEKLFF.